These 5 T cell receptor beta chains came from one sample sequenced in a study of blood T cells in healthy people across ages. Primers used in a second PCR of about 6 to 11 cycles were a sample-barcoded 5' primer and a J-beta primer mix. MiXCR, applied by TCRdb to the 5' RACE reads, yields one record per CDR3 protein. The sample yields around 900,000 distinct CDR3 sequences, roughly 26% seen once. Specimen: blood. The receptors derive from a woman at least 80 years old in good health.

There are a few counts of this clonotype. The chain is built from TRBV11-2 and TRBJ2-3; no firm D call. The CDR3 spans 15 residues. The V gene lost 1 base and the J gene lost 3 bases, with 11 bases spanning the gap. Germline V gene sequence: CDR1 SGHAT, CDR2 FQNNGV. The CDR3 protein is CASSLGMGSTDTQYF. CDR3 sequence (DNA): TGTGCCAGCAGCTTAGGTATGGGCAGTACAGATACGCAGTATTTT.

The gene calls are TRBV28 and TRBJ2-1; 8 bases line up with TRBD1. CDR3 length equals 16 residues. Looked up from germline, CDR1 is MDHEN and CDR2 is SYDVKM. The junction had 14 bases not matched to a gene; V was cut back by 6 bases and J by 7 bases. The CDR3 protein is CASRTRGRGPQNEQFF. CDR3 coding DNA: TGTGCCAGCAGAACCCGGGGCAGGGGGCCCCAAAATGAGCAGTTCTTC.

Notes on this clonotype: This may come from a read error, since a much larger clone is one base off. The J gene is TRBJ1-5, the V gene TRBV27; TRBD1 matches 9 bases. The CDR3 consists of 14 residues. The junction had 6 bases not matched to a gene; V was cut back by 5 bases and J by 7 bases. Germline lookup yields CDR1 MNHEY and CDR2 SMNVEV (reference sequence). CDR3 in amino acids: CASSPGTGWQPQHF. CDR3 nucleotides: TGTGCCAGCAGTCCCGGGACAGGGTGGCAGCCCCAGCATTTT.

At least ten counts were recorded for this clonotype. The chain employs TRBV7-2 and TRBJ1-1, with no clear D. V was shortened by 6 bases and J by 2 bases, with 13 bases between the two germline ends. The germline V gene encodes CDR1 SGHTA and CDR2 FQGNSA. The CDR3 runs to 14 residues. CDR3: CASRGGVSNTEAFF. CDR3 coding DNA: TGTGCCAGCAGGGGTGGAGTCTCAAACACTGAAGCTTTCTTT.

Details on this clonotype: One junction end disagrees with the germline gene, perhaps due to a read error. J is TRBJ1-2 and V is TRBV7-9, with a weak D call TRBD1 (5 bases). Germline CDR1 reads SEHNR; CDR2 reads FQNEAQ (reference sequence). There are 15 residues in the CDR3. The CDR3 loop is CASSASGLTNYGYTF. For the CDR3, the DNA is TGCGCCAGCAGCGCCTCGGGACTCACTAACTATGGCTACACCTTC.